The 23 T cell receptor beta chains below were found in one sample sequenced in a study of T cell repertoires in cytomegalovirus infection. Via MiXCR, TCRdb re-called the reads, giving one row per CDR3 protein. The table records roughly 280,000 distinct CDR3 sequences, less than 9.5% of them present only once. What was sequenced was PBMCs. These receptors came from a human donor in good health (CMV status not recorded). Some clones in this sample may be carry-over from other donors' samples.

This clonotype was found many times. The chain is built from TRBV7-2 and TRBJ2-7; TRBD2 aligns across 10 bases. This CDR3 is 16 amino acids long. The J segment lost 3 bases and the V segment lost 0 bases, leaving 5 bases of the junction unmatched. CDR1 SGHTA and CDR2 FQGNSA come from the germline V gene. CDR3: CASSLAPSGSGYEQYF. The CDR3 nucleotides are TGTGCCAGCAGCTTAGCCCCTAGCGGGAGTGGCTACGAGCAGTACTTC.

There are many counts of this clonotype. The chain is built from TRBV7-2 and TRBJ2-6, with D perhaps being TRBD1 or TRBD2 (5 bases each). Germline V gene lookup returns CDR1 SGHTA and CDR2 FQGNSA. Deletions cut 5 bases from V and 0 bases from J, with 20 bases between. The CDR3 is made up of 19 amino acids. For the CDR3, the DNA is TGTGCCAGCAGCCCGAGGGACGTTCAAGCCGACTCTGGGGCCAACGTCCTGACTTTC. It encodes CASSPRDVQADSGANVLTF.

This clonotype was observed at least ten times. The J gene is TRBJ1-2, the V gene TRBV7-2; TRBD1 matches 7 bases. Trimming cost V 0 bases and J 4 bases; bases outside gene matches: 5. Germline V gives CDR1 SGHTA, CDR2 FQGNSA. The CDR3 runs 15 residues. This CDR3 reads CASSLAQPGGYGYTF. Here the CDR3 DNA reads TGTGCCAGCAGCTTAGCCCAACCAGGGGGCTATGGCTACACCTTC.

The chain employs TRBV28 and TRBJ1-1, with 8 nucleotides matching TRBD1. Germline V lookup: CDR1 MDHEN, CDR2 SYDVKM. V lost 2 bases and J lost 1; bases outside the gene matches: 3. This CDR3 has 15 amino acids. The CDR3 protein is CASSLRGTGNTEAFF. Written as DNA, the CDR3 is TGTGCCAGCAGTTTAAGGGGGACAGGGAACACTGAAGCTTTCTTT. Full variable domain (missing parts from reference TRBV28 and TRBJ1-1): DVKVTQSSRYLVKRTGEKVFLECVQDMDHENMFWYRQDPGLGLRLIYFSYDVKMKEKGDIPEGYSVSREKKERFSLILESASTNQTSMYLCASSLRGTGNTEAFFGQGTRLTVV.

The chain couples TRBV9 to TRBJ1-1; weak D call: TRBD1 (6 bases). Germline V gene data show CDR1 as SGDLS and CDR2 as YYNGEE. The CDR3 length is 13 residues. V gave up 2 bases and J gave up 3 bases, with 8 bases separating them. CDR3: CASSVRGDTEAFF. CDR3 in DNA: TGTGCCAGCAGCGTTAGGGGGGACACTGAAGCTTTCTTT.

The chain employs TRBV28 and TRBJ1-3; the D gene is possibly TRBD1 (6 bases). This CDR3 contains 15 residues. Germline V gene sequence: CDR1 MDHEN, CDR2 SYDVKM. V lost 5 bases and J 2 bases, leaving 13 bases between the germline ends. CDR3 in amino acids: CASSPRGGAGNTIYF. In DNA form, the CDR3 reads TGTGCCAGCAGTCCCCGAGGGGGGGCTGGAAACACCATATATTTT.

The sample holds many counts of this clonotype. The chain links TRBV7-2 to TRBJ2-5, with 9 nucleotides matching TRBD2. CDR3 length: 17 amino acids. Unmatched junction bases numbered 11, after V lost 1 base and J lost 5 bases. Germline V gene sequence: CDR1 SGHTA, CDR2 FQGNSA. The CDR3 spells CASSLVASGGIRETQYF. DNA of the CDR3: TGTGCCAGCAGCTTAGTTGCCAGCGGGGGGATACGGGAGACCCAGTACTTC.

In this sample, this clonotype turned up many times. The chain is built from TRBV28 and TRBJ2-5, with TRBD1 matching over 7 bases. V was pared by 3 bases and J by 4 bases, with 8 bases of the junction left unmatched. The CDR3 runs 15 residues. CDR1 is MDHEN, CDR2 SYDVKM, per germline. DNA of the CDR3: TGTGCCAGCAGTTTGGGTCGGACAGGAGGAGAGACCCAGTACTTC. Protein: CASSLGRTGGETQYF.

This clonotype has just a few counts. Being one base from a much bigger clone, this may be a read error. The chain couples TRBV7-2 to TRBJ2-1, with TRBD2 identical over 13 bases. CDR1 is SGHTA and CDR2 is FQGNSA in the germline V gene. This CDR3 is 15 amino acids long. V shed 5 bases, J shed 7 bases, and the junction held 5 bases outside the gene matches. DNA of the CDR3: TGTGCCAGCAGCCCCAAGACTAGCGGGAGGAATGAGCAGTTCTTC. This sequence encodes CASSPKTSGRNEQFF.

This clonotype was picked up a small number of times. Written as DNA, the CDR3 is TGTGCCAGCCGCAAATTCCGGGTCCAGGAGACCCAGTACTTC. It codes for CASRKFRVQETQYF. The J gene is TRBJ2-5, the V gene TRBV28; no clear D gene. In germline, CDR1 is MDHEN, CDR2 SYDVKM. The CDR3 length is 14 residues. V was cut by 8 bases and J by 5 bases, with 18 bases left in between.

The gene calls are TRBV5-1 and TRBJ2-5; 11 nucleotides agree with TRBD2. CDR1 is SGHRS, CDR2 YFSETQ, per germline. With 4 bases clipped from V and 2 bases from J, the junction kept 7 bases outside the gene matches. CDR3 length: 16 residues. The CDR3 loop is CASSVASGGRQETQYF. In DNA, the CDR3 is TGCGCCAGCAGCGTGGCTAGCGGGGGGCGACAAGAGACCCAGTACTTC.

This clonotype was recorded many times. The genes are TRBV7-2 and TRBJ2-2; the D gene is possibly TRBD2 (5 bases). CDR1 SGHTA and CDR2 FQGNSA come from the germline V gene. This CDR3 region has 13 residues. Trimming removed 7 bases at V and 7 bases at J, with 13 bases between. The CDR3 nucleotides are TGTGCCAGCACGGTGGCTAGCCACGGGGAGCTGTTTTTT. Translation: CASTVASHGELFF.

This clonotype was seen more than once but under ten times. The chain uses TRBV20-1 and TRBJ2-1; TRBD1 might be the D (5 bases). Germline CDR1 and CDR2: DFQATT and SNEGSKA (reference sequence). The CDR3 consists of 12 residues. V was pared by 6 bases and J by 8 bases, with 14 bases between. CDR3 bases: TGCAGTGCGGTAGGGGTAGGCGATGAGCAGTTCTTC. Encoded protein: CSAVGVGDEQFF.

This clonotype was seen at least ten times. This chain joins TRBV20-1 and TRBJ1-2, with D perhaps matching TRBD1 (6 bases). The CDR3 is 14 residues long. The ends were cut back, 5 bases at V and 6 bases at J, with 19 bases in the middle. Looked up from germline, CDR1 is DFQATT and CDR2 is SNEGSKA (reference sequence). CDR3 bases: TGCAGTGCTGCCGAGACAGGTTTTCGCCATGGCTACACCTTC. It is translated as CSAAETGFRHGYTF.

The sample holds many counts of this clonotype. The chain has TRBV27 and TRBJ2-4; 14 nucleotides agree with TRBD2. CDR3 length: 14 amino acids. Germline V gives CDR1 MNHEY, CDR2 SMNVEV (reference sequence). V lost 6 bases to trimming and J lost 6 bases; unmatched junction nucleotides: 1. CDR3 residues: CASRGLAGANIQYF. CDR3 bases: TGTGCCAGCAGGGGACTAGCGGGGGCAAACATTCAGTACTTC.

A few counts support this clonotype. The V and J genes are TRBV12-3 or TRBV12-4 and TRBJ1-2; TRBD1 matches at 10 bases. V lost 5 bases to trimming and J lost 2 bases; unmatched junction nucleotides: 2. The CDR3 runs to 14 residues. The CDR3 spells CASSDRGRNYGYTF. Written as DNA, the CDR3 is TGTGCCAGCAGTGACAGGGGGCGGAACTATGGCTACACCTTC.

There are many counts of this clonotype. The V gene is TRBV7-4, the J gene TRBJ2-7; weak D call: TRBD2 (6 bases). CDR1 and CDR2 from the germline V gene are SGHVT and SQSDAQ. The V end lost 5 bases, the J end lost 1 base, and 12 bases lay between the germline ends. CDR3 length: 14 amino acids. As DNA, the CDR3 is TGTGCCAGCAGCCCCCGGACTAATTCCTACGAGCAGTACTTC. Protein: CASSPRTNSYEQYF.

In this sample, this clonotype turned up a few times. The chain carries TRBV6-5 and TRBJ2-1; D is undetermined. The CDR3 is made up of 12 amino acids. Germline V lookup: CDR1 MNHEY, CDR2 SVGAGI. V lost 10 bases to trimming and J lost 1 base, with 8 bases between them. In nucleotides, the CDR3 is TGTGCCACCGAGAGTTCCTACAATGAGCAGTTCTTC. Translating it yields CATESSYNEQFF.

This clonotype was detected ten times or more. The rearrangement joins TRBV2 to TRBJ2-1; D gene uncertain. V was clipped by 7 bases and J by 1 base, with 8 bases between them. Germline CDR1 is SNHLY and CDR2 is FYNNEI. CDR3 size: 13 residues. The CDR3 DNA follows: TGTGCCAGCACCGACTGGTCCTACAATGAGCAGTTCTTC. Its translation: CASTDWSYNEQFF.

CDR3 sequence reads: CSARDSGSTGTQYF. The DNA for the CDR3 is TGCAGTGCTAGAGATAGCGGGAGTACTGGGACCCAGTACTTC. The genes are TRBV20-1 and TRBJ2-5, with 9 bases fitting TRBD2. CDR1 DFQATT and CDR2 SNEGSKA come from the germline V gene (reference sequence). The ends lost 0 bases at V and 7 bases at J; junction bases unmatched: 6. The CDR3 length is 14 residues.

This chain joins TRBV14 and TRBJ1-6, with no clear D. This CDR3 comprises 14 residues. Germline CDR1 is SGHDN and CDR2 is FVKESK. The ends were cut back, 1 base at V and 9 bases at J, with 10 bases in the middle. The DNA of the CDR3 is TGTGCCAGCAGCCAAGGGTTAGCGCTTTCACCCCTCCACTTT. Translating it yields CASSQGLALSPLHF.

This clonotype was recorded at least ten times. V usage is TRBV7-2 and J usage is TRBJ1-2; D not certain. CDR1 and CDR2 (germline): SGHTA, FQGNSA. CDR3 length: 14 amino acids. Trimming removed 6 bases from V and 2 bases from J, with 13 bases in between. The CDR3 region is CASRFSNSNYGYTF. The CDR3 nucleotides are TGTGCCAGCAGGTTCAGTAACTCAAACTATGGCTACACCTTC.

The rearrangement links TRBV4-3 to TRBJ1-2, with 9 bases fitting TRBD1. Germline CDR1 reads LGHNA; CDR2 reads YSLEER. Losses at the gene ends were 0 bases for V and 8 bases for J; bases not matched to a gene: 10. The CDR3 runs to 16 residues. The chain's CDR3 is CASSQDGGKDRGGYTF. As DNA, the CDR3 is TGCGCCAGCAGCCAAGATGGGGGAAAGGACAGGGGCGGCTACACCTTC.